This entry concerns a single T cell receptor (beta chain). The antigen is not known. The germline V gene has CDR1 SGHNT and CDR2 YYREEE (reference sequence). The CDR3 has 15 amino acids. V lost 4 bases to trimming and J lost 8 bases, with 19 bases between them. These data come from a study of cytomegalovirus exposure and HLA in healthy donors. Study-level points and caveats: A prior analysis recorded that most TCR beta V segments were productive about 87% or about 30% of the time. TCR beta V- and J-gene trimming was later associated with a missense DCLRE1C variant.

The PCR employed 60 Vbeta primers together with 13 Jbeta primers. Libraries were prepared by immunoSEQ multiplex PCR; TCRdb keeps only in-frame clonotypes and omits some of them. The sample lists 210,000 or so clones, 65% to 80% seen once, with about 0.2% in the top ten. The genes are TRBV5-4 and TRBJ2-1, with D perhaps matching TRBD1 (6 bases). The receptor was isolated from a girl aged 2-15 years in good health and CMV-seronegative. Material for sequencing was PBMCs. In nucleotides, the CDR3 is TGTGCCAGCAGCACCCCTAGGGGGATATTAGATGAGCAGTTCTTC. Amino acids: CASSTPRGILDEQFF.